This TCR beta chain emerged from a study of blood T cell repertoires in COVID-19. Study-wide context: PBMCs, B-cell-depleted T cells, or T cells were the source of the cDNA or gDNA that made up the material.

Trimming took 4 bases from V and 7 from J; bases not matched to a gene: 5. The CDR3 runs to 14 residues. Germline values: CDR1 LGHDT, CDR2 YNNKEL (reference sequence). Libraries were prepared by immunoSEQ multiplex PCR; TCRdb keeps only in-frame clonotypes and omits some of them. The profile shows 300,000 to 450,000 clones, around 87% of them singletons. Across about two dozen US areas, participants ranged in age from about 18 to 100 years. Cohort placement rested on clinical history that participants reported themselves. The TCR comes from a man aged 25-45 years who had recovered from COVID-19. The sample taken for sequencing was PBMCs or T cells enriched from blood (not recorded which). This chain joins TRBV3-1 (or the pseudogene TRBV3-2) and TRBJ1-1, with TRBD1 matching 11 bases. CDR3 sequence: CASSRSGTGGEAFF. The CDR3 DNA is TGTGCCAGCAGCCGCAGCGGGACAGGGGGTGAAGCTTTCTTT.